This T cell receptor beta chain was obtained from a study of neoadjuvant anti-PD-1 for oral cavity cancer. Study-level points and caveats: Larger post-treatment preexisting tumor clones tracked with greater tumor shrinkage. Higher pretreatment blood Treg/Th17 ratios correlated with higher pretreatment blood and lower post-treatment tumor TCRbeta clonality.

V dropped 3 bases and J dropped 4 bases, with 12 bases sitting between them. The length of the CDR3 is 14 residues. Germline V CDR1 and CDR2: MDHEN, SYDVKM. Time point denoted: after neoadjuvant nivolumab, at surgical resection. This clone has just a few counts. The antigen is undetermined. Data came from immunoSEQ multiplex PCR; TCRdb stores just in-frame clones and leaves some out. This sample has 40,000 or so clones, with 35% to 40% found just once. The source material was tumor tissue, sampled after nivolumab (anti-PD-1) treatment. The sequence was collected from a person between 40 and 80 years old with oral cavity squamous cell carcinoma. The rearrangement links TRBV28 to TRBJ1-2, with a weak D call TRBD1 (6 bases). DNA for the CDR3: TGTGCCAGCAGTTTGGGCAGGGGCGGCTATGGCTACACCTTC. Its translation: CASSLGRGGYGYTF.